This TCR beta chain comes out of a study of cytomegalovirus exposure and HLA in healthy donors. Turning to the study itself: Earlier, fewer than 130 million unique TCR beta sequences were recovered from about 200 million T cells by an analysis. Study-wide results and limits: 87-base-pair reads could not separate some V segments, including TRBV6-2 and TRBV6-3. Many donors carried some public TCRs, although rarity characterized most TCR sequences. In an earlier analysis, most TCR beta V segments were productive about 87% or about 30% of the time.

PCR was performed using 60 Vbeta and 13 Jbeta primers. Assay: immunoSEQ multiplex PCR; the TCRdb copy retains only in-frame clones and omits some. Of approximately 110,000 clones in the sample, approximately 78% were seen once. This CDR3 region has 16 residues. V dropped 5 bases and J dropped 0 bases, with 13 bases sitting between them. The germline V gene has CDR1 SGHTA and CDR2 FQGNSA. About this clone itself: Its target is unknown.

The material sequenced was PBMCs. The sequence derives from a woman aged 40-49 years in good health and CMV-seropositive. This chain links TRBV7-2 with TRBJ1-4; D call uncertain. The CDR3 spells CASSPAGYPTNEKLFF. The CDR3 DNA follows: TGTGCCAGCAGCCCGGCGGGGTATCCAACTAATGAAAAACTGTTTTTT.